One sample yielded the 5 T cell receptor beta chains listed below, sequenced in a study of blood T cell repertoires in COVID-19. Measured with immunoSEQ multiplex PCR; TCRdb has only the in-frame clones, and not every one. The data contain around 74,000 clones, 87% of them seen just once; the ten biggest clones take up approximately 8%. The sequenced sample consisted of peripheral blood. The receptors were gathered from a man younger than 45 with acute or convalescent COVID-19.

This clone was observed a few times. The chain recombines TRBV6-4 with TRBJ2-2; D gene ambiguous. CDR1 is MRHNA, CDR2 SNTAGT, per germline. Trimming removed 0 bases at V and 3 bases at J, with 5 bases between. This CDR3 is built from 14 residues. The CDR3 DNA reads TGTGCCAGCAGTGACTCGGCAGACACCGGGGAGCTGTTTTTT. Amino acid sequence: CASSDSADTGELFF.

This chain joins TRBV30 and TRBJ2-7; tentatively, D is TRBD1 (6 bases). This CDR3 has 13 residues. Germline lookup yields CDR1 GTSNPN and CDR2 SVGIG (reference sequence). V lost 5 bases, J lost 2 bases, and 13 bases lay in between. The CDR3 sequence is CAWDQTGTYEQYF. The CDR3 region has the DNA TGTGCCTGGGACCAGACAGGAACCTACGAGCAGTACTTC.

V usage is TRBV11-2 and J usage is TRBJ2-1; 9 bases are shared with TRBD2. The V gene end was trimmed by 1 base and the J gene end by 5 bases; junction bases not matched to a gene: 6. The CDR3 consists of 16 residues. Germline lookup yields CDR1 SGHAT and CDR2 FQNNGV. The CDR3 protein is CASSLGPSGADNEQFF. The CDR3 DNA sequence: TGTGCCAGCAGCTTAGGTCCTAGCGGGGCAGACAATGAGCAGTTCTTC.

This sequence joins TRBV4-2 and TRBJ2-2, with 10 bases identical to TRBD1. CDR3 length: 16 amino acids. The V gene's germline CDR1 is LGHNA and CDR2 YNFKEQ. V shed 2 bases and J 3 bases; nucleotides not matched to a gene: 3. The CDR3 sequence is CASSQYGQGDTGELFF. Written as DNA, the CDR3 is TGTGCCAGCAGCCAATACGGACAGGGGGACACCGGGGAGCTGTTTTTT.

The chain is built from TRBV4-3 and TRBJ2-7; the D gene is possibly TRBD1 (5 bases). The CDR3 is 14 residues long. The germline CDR1 and CDR2 sequences are LGHNA and YSLEER. The ends were cut back, 5 bases at V and 3 bases at J, with 14 bases in the middle. Written as DNA, the CDR3 is TGCGCCAGCAGCACCGAAACAGGTCTCTACGAGCAGTACTTC. Amino acids: CASSTETGLYEQYF.